This entry is about one T cell receptor (beta chain). The entry originates in a study of control samples from healthy donors and cancer patients. Germline trimming cut 4 bases from V and 0 bases from J; bases unmatched to any gene: 4. Germline V gives CDR1 SGHNT, CDR2 YYREEE (reference sequence). CDR3 length: 15 amino acids. The table came from immunoSEQ multiplex PCR; TCRdb's copy has only in-frame clones and leaves some out. The sample shows about 96,000 clones, roughly 93% of them seen only once. This receptor was taken from a man aged 18 to 30 in good health. The rearrangement links TRBV5-4 to TRBJ1-1; 9 bases agree with TRBD1. Sequencing was carried out using blood. This CDR3 is CASSRGQGMNTEAFF. The CDR3 coding sequence is TGTGCCAGCAGCCGGGGACAGGGAATGAACACTGAAGCTTTCTTT.